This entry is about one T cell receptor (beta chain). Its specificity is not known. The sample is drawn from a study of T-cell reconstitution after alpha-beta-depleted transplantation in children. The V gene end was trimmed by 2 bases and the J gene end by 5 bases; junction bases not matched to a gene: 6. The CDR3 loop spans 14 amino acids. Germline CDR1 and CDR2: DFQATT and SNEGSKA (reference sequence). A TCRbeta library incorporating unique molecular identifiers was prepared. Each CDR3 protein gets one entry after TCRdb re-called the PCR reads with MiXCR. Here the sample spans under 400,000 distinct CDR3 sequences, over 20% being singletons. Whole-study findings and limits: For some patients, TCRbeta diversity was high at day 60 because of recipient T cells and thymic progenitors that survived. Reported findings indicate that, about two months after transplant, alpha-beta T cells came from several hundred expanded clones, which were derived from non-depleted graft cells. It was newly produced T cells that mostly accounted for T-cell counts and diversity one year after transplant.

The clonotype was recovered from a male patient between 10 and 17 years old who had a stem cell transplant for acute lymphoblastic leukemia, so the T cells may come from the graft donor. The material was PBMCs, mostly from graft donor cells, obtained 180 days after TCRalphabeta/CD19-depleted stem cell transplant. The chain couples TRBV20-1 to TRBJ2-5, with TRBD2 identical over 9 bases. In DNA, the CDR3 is TGCAGTGCTAGAAGTATTGCGGGAGGGGAGACCCAGTACTTC. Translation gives CSARSIAGGETQYF.